This T cell receptor (beta chain) is from a study of cytomegalovirus exposure and HLA in healthy donors. In this sample, this clone turned up a few times. The PCR had 60 Vbeta and 13 Jbeta primers. Sequencing was performed with immunoSEQ multiplex PCR; in TCRdb, only in-frame clones are kept and a portion is missing. The data show roughly 120,000 clones, 8.5% seen once. Deletions cut 7 bases from V and 4 bases from J, with 14 bases between. The CDR3 is 13 residues long. Germline V gene data show CDR1 as MNHEY and CDR2 as SMNVEV (reference sequence). This receptor was taken from a man aged 40-49 years in good health and CMV-seronegative. The sequenced sample consisted of PBMCs. The chain combines TRBV27 with TRBJ2-7; a possible D gene is TRBD1 (6 bases). CDR3 sequence reads: CASTYRVGYEQYF. The CDR3 DNA follows: TGTGCCAGCACTTACAGGGTAGGATACGAGCAGTACTTC.